This T cell receptor beta chain was captured in a study of blood T cell repertoires in COVID-19 (dated by TCRdb to the early 2020s). Turning to the overall study: Samples from collaborators originated in the United States, Italy and Spain and spanned both the acute and convalescent phases of COVID-19. The material from the prospective study consisted of cDNA or gDNA derived from T cells, B-cell-depleted T cells, or PBMCs. The dataset comprised deeply sampled blood TCRbeta repertoires from subjects exposed to, actively infected with, or recovered from COVID-19. The repertoires were made available in a free public database intended to serve as a resource for research on the immune response to SARS-CoV-2. Samples came from the ongoing ImmuneRACE study (first 160 participants) plus 1,254 subjects from 6 global collaborators. Nearly every sample came with metadata listing a de-identified subject ID, COVID-19 status, age in years and sex. Where HLA class I and class II types were available, the types were taken from metadata supplied by the sample provider, not from assay-based typing.

According to the germline V gene, CDR1 reads LGHNT and CDR2 reads FRNRAP. The CDR3 has 17 amino acids, counting the end cysteine and phenylalanine. Only the CDR3 DNA is retained, 51 bases long and in frame from the first base. Germline trimming: 1 base from V, 2 bases from J; junction bases outside gene matches: 7. TCRbeta CDR3 regions were amplified from genomic DNA by means of the immunoSEQ Assay, a bias-controlled multiplex PCR. Per the authors' processing: Within the assay, amplification of reference gene primers was used to estimate how many nucleated cells each sample contained. Sequence reads were collapsed and filtered to measure the absolute abundance of every unique TCRbeta CDR3 rearrangement. For each sample, productive Simpson clonality was calculated as the square root of Simpson's diversity index across productive rearrangements. Imported from immuneACCESS, the table was reduced by TCRdb to in-frame sequences with V and J called. These copies leave out some clones; in studies compared against another copy, an unresolved V gene accounts for under half, and the cause of the remainder is not known. V and J calls and clone size are as listed in that table; D and trimming were resolved from the DNA. The sample data list 95,000 to 150,000 clones, and roughly four fifths of these were observed just once. The ten largest make up about 18% of the sample.

In Seattle, one collaborating source enrolled patients while the infection was active and tracked those patients longitudinally over the course of disease. Collaborating institutions collected whole blood in K2EDTA tubes following their own protocols. For TCRbeta analysis, collaborators shipped samples as frozen whole blood, isolated PBMCs, or DNA extracted from either of those sample types. What the study reported, not specific to this receptor: The amount of clinical and demographic metadata varied by source and participant and was provided uncurated.

Remarks on this clone: Its binding antigen is unknown. One base away there is no much larger clone; base qualities are not given.

The receptor was isolated from a young man with COVID-19, enrolled during active disease. The V gene is TRBV12-5 and the J gene is TRBJ1-5; 8 bases in the middle match TRBD1. Sequenced input: peripheral blood. The CDR3 protein sequence reads: CASGLELTGGRNQPQHF. The bases read TGTGCTAGTGGTTTGGAGTTAACAGGGGGACGCAATCAGCCCCAGCATTTT.